The source of this T cell receptor (beta chain) is a study of cytomegalovirus exposure and HLA in healthy donors. There are many counts of this clone. The PCR had 60 Vbeta and 13 Jbeta primers. This table comes from immunoSEQ multiplex PCR, and its TCRdb copy is limited to in-frame clones, with some not included. The repertoire holds 72,000 or so clones, with roughly two thirds as singletons. This CDR3 is 13 amino acids long. V shed 5 bases and J shed 9 bases, with 16 bases lying between them. Germline V gene lookup returns CDR1 LNHDA and CDR2 SQIVND (reference sequence). Sequencing input: PBMCs. This clonotype was obtained from a woman in her 50s in good health and CMV-seronegative. The chain joins TRBV19 to TRBJ1-1; D possibly corresponds to TRBD1 (6 bases). The CDR3 protein is CASSEVDRPQAFF. Here the CDR3 DNA reads TGTGCCAGTAGTGAGGTCGACAGGCCCCAAGCTTTCTTT. Full variable domain (missing parts from reference TRBV19 and TRBJ1-1): DGGITQSPKYLFRKEGQNVTLSCEQNLNHDAMYWYRQDPGQGLRLIYYSQIVNDFQKGDIAEGYSVSREKKESFPLTVTSAQKNPTAFYLCASSEVDRPQAFFGQGTRLTVV.